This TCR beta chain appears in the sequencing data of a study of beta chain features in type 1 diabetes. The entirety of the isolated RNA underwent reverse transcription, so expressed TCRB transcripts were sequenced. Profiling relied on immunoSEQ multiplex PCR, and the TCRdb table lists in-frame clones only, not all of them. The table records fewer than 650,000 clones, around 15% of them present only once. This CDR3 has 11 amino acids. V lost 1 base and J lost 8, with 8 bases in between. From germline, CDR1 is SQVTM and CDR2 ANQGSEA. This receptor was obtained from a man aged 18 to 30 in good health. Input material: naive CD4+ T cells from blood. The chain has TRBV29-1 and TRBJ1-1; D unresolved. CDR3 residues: CSVEGTSEAFF. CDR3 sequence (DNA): TGCAGCGTTGAAGGGACCAGCGAAGCTTTCTTT. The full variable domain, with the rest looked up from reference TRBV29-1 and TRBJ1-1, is SAVISQKPSRDICQRGTSLTIQCQVDSQVTMMFWYRQQPGQSLTLIATANQGSEATYESGFVIDKFPISRPNLTFSTLTVSNMSPEDSSIYLCSVEGTSEAFFGQGTRLTVV.